A selection of T cell receptor beta chains follows, all from one sample in a study of blood T cell repertoires in COVID-19. Profiling relied on immunoSEQ multiplex PCR, and the TCRdb table lists in-frame clones only, not all of them. This sample has 150,000 to 180,000 clones, with 75% to 85% found just once. Sequences were obtained from peripheral blood. The receptors stem from a woman aged 45-59 years with acute or convalescent COVID-19. Each CDR3 is given without its conserved first and last residue. Fields, in order: J gene, V gene, CDR3 protein.

>TRBJ1-5|TRBV12-3/TRBV12-4
ASGTNNQPQH
>TRBJ1-1|TRBV5-1
ASSLDEGVTEAF
>TRBJ2-2|TRBV19
ASSPHKNTGELF
>TRBJ1-5|TRBV5-8
ASSFGTGLGQPQH
>TRBJ1-2|TRBV18
ASSPGVLTGYGYT
>TRBJ2-1|TRBV7-2
ASSTRTSGYEQF
>TRBJ2-7|TRBV18
ASSPPLGQTNRYEQY
>TRBJ2-6|TRBV6-1
ASSEAQRTSGANVLT
>TRBJ2-7|TRBV18
ASSPGQGAYEQY
>TRBJ2-4|TRBV5-6
ASSSRTVAKNIQY
>TRBJ1-2|TRBV5-1
ASSLATSTYGYT
>TRBJ2-5|TRBV7-9
ASSLIEQETQY
>TRBJ2-1|TRBV28
ASRGDLDDRGSEQF
>TRBJ2-1|TRBV7-8
ASSLVGRDRGLNQNNEQF
>TRBJ2-5|TRBV28
ASSRRRSGQETQY
>TRBJ2-7|TRBV10-3
AISSRGQDEQY
>TRBJ1-4|TRBV15
ATSREVAGNTEKLF
>TRBJ2-7|TRBV10-3
AISESKLSARYEQY
>TRBJ1-6|TRBV7-9
ASSYQGADSPLH
>TRBJ2-2|TRBV7-9
ASSRTSGVRTGELF
>TRBJ1-4|TRBV20-1
SASSATGGTNEKLF
>TRBJ2-3|TRBV7-3
ASSLAGTGDTQY
>TRBJ1-2|TRBV10-3
AISGGSGTANYGYT
>TRBJ1-1|TRBV14
ASSQALPGVNTEAF
>TRBJ1-1|TRBV19
ASSFRGQGGTEAF
>TRBJ2-3|TRBV11-2
ASSHRGARSTDTQY
>TRBJ2-1|TRBV5-6
ASRGTRGTNEQF
>TRBJ2-3|TRBV21-1
ASSKGLTDTQY
>TRBJ2-7|TRBV29-1
SVSTRQQLYEQY
>TRBJ1-1|TRBV5-6
ASSFSGSLLLNTEAF
>TRBJ2-1|TRBV7-9
ASSLEDRTYNEQF
>TRBJ2-7|TRBV21-1
ASSKAAAEAGAAYEQY
>TRBJ1-2|TRBV19
ASSNKGRGAGQFNGYT
>TRBJ2-7|TRBV6-5
AIRGPGEQY
>TRBJ2-1|TRBV7-2
ASSFTASGSYNEQF
>TRBJ1-2|TRBV19
ANPGAGAYGYT
>TRBJ1-5|TRBV10-2
ASTGQFNQPQH
>TRBJ2-1|TRBV5-4
ASSSGTNYNEQF
>TRBJ1-3|TRBV7-6
ASSLTEGNTIY
>TRBJ2-3|TRBV19
ASSAQGIQADTQY
>TRBJ2-5|TRBV5-1
ASSFGRGQETQY
>TRBJ1-4|TRBV5-1
ASSDTGGDEKLF
>TRBJ2-7|TRBV27
ASSSQEGRSSYEQY
>TRBJ1-2|TRBV9
ASSVTGTGGAYGYT
>TRBJ2-1|TRBV7-2
ASSPQTNYNEQF
>TRBJ1-5|TRBV19
ASSSSGFSQPQH
>TRBJ1-1|TRBV14
ASSHRTDPLTEAF
>TRBJ1-4|TRBV3-1/TRBV3-2
ASSQLDSYNEKLF
>TRBJ1-3|TRBV6-6
ASSTRQGLY